Sequencing of this T cell receptor beta chain was carried out in a study of CD8 T cells in ankylosing spondylitis (dated by TCRdb to 2016 to 2017). The study in broad terms: T cell receptor beta repertoires were profiled in healthy donors and ankylosing spondylitis patients so that disease-linked TCR variants could be found. The whole study cohort included over a hundred healthy donors and around 25 ankylosing spondylitis patients. Peripheral blood was sampled, and synovial fluid was additionally collected from ankylosing spondylitis patients.

The investigation overall reported the following: Blood from ankylosing spondylitis patients appeared to be characterized by a TCR beta motif composed of under 10 highly homologous amino acid variants. Significant enrichment of the disease-linked clones was reported in matched synovial fluid samples from ankylosing spondylitis patients. Some motif variants were previously reported in synovial fluid and blood of reactive arthritis patients, suggesting common disease-initiation mechanisms. The disease-linked clones showed a CD8+ phenotype and occurred at relatively low frequencies in peripheral blood.

This clonotype has a handful of counts. The antigen it recognizes is unknown. No quality values exist for individual bases; no much larger clone is one base distant. TCRdb records Illumina HiSeq 2500 as the sequencer. Quantitative 5'-RACE with molecular barcodes was the method used to prepare the TCR beta libraries. Turning to the authors' computational methods: Disease-linked TCR variants were identified with a new computational method built on a probabilistic model of VDJ rearrangement. In TCRdb, the public reads were trimmed at Q25 with fastp and aligned with MiXCR, with productive beta chains retained. All rows with the same CDR3 protein become a single entry with the most common DNA and genes. What appears here as the V and J calls and clone size reflects TCRdb's work, not the paper's. Here the sample has about 500,000 distinct CDR3 sequences; 5.3% occur a single time. The ten largest clonotypes hold around 3.5% of the sample.

CDR1 and CDR2 (SGHDN, FVKESK) derive from the germline V gene. V lost 5 bases and J lost 6 bases; the stretch between them is 16 bases long. The CDR3, cysteine through phenylalanine, is 15 amino acids long. Only the CDR3 part of the read is kept: 45 bases, read in frame from the first base. Sequencing input: blood, either unsorted or a sorted T cell fraction (not recorded which). The chain joins TRBV14 to TRBJ2-2, with an unclear D gene assignment. The clonotype originates from a male donor with ankylosing spondylitis. The DNA is TGTGCCAGCAGCTCGACCGAGCTACGACCCGGGGAGCTGTTTTTT. This codes for CASSSTELRPGELFF.